These T cell receptor beta chains were read from a single sample in a study of T-cell reconstitution after alpha-beta-depleted transplantation in children. Each CDR3 protein gets one entry after TCRdb re-called the PCR reads with MiXCR. The sample has about 210,000 distinct CDR3 sequences, roughly 15% seen once. The starting material was PBMCs, mostly from graft donor cells, obtained 360 days after TCRalphabeta/CD19-depleted stem cell transplant. The receptors shown here come from a male patient aged 2 to 9 who had a stem cell transplant for acute lymphoblastic leukemia, so the T cells may come from the graft donor. Each CDR3 is given with its conserved first and last residue. The D gene is left open where the match is weak. Clone size is not always given. Where it is, it says once, few, many or a class for expanded clones.

v_gene,abundance,d_gene,j_gene,CDR3aa,CDR3nt
TRBV11-2,.,.,TRBJ1-2,CASSLEVRGGANYGYTF,TGTGCCAGCAGCTTAGAAGTCCGGGGCGGAGCTAACTATGGCTACACCTTC
TRBV18,.,.,TRBJ1-5,CASATGATQPQHF,TGTGCCAGCGCTACAGGTGCTACCCAGCCCCAGCATTTT
TRBV12-3/TRBV12-4,many,TRBD2,TRBJ2-1,CASSLRTSGYNEQFF,TGTGCCAGCAGTTTAAGGACTAGCGGCTACAATGAGCAGTTCTTC
TRBV10-1,.,.,TRBJ2-2,CASSAGTTNTGELFF,TGCGCCAGCAGCGCCGGGACCACGAACACCGGGGAGCTGTTTTTT
TRBV29-1,few,.,TRBJ1-6,CSVRGTSYNSPLHF,TGCAGCGTTAGGGGGACCTCCTATAATTCACCCCTCCACTTT
TRBV5-1,many,.,TRBJ2-3,CASSLSSELLTDTQYF,TGCGCCAGCAGCTTGAGCAGTGAGCTACTCACAGATACGCAGTATTTT
TRBV5-1,.,TRBD2,TRBJ2-1,CASSSKEFMTSGGFNEQFF,TGCGCCAGCAGCTCTAAGGAATTCATGACTAGCGGGGGGTTTAATGAGCAGTTCTTC
TRBV12-3/TRBV12-4,.,.,TRBJ1-2,CASSSIRGGYGYTF,TGTGCCAGCAGTTCCATCAGGGGTGGCTATGGCTACACCTTC
TRBV3-1,.,TRBD2,TRBJ2-2,CASSQARGGKSTGELFF,TGTGCCAGCAGCCAAGCCCGGGGAGGGAAGAGCACCGGGGAGCTGTTTTTT
TRBV5-1,.,.,TRBJ1-2,CASSLVDARLATF,TGCGCCAGCAGCTTGGTCGACGCGCGCCTGGCTACCTTC
TRBV3-1,few,.,TRBJ2-7,CASSQAYRFSYEQYF,TGTGCCAGCAGCCAAGCTTATCGGTTCTCCTACGAGCAGTACTTC
TRBV27,few,TRBD2,TRBJ2-1,CASSPGLAGGSYNEQFF,TGTGCCAGCAGCCCAGGACTAGCGGGGGGTTCCTACAATGAGCAGTTCTTC
TRBV15,.,.,TRBJ1-2,CATSRDLTRLGYGYTF,TGTGCCACCAGCAGAGATCTAACTAGACTGGGGTATGGCTACACCTTC
TRBV7-2,few,.,TRBJ2-3,CASSFGGATDTQYF,TGTGCCAGCAGCTTTGGCGGCGCTACAGATACGCAGTATTTT
TRBV6-5,few,TRBD1,TRBJ1-5,CASSYSGTADQPQHF,TGTGCCAGCAGTTACTCGGGGACAGCAGACCAGCCCCAGCATTTT
TRBV5-4,.,.,TRBJ2-3,CASSLGEAADTQYF,TGTGCCAGCAGCTTGGGAGAAGCCGCAGATACGCAGTATTTT
TRBV5-1,.,.,TRBJ1-1,CASSLDHALNTEAFF,TGCGCCAGCAGCTTGGACCACGCGTTGAACACTGAAGCTTTCTTT
TRBV9,few,TRBD1,TRBJ2-6,CASSVMGQGFSGANVLTF,TGTGCCAGCAGCGTCATGGGACAGGGTTTTTCTGGGGCCAACGTCCTGACTTTC
TRBV28,many,.,TRBJ2-7,CASSLWGDPYEQYF,TGTGCCAGCAGTTTATGGGGGGACCCCTACGAGCAGTACTTC
TRBV20-1,few,.,TRBJ2-2,CSASSQGRTGELFF,TGCAGTGCTAGTTCCCAGGGGCGGACCGGGGAGCTGTTTTTT
TRBV5-6,.,TRBD2,TRBJ2-2,CASSWRGSGELFF,TGTGCCAGCAGCTGGCGGGGGTCCGGGGAGCTGTTTTTT
TRBV5-1,.,TRBD1,TRBJ2-1,CASSRDRGSGAYNEQFF,TGCGCCAGCAGCCGGGACAGGGGAAGCGGCGCCTACAATGAGCAGTTCTTC
TRBV3-1,few,.,TRBJ2-1,CASSQDHNEQFF,TGTGCCAGCAGCCAAGACCACAATGAGCAGTTCTTC
TRBV2,.,TRBD1,TRBJ1-2,CASSPDRGIGYTF,TGTGCCAGCAGTCCGGACAGGGGAATTGGCTACACCTTC
TRBV20-1,few,TRBD1,TRBJ2-4,CSARDDGQGVGNIQYF,TGCAGTGCTAGAGACGATGGCCAGGGGGTTGGAAACATTCAGTACTTC
TRBV4-3,few,TRBD1,TRBJ1-3,CASSQVATGGHGNTIYF,TGCGCCAGCAGCCAAGTTGCGACAGGGGGCCATGGAAACACCATATATTTT
TRBV4-3,few,.,TRBJ2-7,CASSQAGAGQQYF,TGCGCCAGCAGCCAAGCTGGGGCAGGGCAGCAGTACTTC
TRBV10-3,.,.,TRBJ2-5,CAISDGADPKETQYF,TGTGCCATCAGTGATGGCGCGGACCCTAAAGAGACCCAGTACTTC
TRBV7-9,few,TRBD1,TRBJ2-3,CASSRWTGSTDTQYF,TGTGCCAGCAGCCGCTGGACAGGGAGCACAGATACGCAGTATTTT
TRBV12-3/TRBV12-4,few,.,TRBJ1-2,CASSLAVANYGYTF,TGTGCCAGCAGTTTGGCTGTAGCTAACTATGGCTACACCTTC
TRBV20-1,.,.,TRBJ1-5,CSAGPMHDQPQHF,TGCAGTGCCGGGCCTATGCATGATCAGCCCCAGCATTTT
TRBV5-5,few,.,TRBJ2-3,CASSFGQSSTDTQYF,TGTGCCAGCAGCTTCGGACAGTCTAGCACAGATACGCAGTATTTT
TRBV6-5,few,.,TRBJ2-3,CASSYSVASDTQYF,TGTGCCAGCAGTTACTCGGTAGCATCAGATACGCAGTATTTT
TRBV29-1,.,TRBD2,TRBJ2-1,CSVELAGNEQFF,TGCAGCGTTGAACTAGCGGGCAATGAGCAGTTCTTC
TRBV12-3/TRBV12-4,many,.,TRBJ2-1,CASSSRAKSGPNEQFF,TGTGCCAGCAGTAGTCGGGCGAAAAGCGGGCCCAATGAGCAGTTCTTC
TRBV10-3,.,TRBD1,TRBJ2-3,CAISEFTGGTDTQYF,TGTGCCATCAGTGAATTTACAGGGGGCACAGATACGCAGTATTTT
TRBV7-2,many,TRBD1,TRBJ2-3,CASSLAPGQPSTDTQYF,TGTGCCAGCAGCTTAGCTCCGGGACAGCCTAGCACAGATACGCAGTATTTT